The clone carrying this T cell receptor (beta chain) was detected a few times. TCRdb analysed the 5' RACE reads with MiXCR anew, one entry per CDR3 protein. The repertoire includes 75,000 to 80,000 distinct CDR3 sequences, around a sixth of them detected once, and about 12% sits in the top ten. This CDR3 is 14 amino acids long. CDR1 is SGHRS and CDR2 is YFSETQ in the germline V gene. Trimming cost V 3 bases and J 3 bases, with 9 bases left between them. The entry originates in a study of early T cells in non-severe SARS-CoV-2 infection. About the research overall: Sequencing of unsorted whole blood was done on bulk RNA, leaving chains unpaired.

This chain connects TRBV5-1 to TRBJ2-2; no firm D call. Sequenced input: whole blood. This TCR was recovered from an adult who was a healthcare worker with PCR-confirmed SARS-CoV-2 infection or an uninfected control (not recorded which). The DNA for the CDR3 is TGCGCCAGCAGCTCCCGAGTCGACACCGGGGAGCTGTTTTTT. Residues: CASSSRVDTGELFF.